The rows below give T cell receptor beta chains drawn from one sample of a study of lymphopenia after photon versus proton radiotherapy. Data came from immunoSEQ multiplex PCR; TCRdb stores just in-frame clones and leaves some out. Of 7,000 to 9,000 clones in the sample, around 94% were seen once. The specimen was peripheral blood, collected from a patient treated with photon-based radiotherapy. Receptors originate from a woman between 50 and 59 years old with cholangiocarcinoma. Both conserved end residues are part of each CDR3. A D gene is named only where the DNA matches it firmly. Where a row states a size, it is once, few, many or the class of an expanded clone; other rows omit it.

TRBD2	TRBV5-1	.	TRBJ2-5	TGCGCCAGCAGCGGTAGCGGGGGACAAGAGACCCAGTACTTC	CASSGSGGQETQYF
TRBD1	TRBV15	few	TRBJ1-1	TGTGCCACCAGCAGTAGGGGGCGAGACACTGAAGCTTTCTTT	CATSSRGRDTEAFF
.	TRBV4-3	few	TRBJ1-5	TGCGCCAGCAGCCCCGAGGCAGGGTTGAGTCAGCCCCAGCATTTT	CASSPEAGLSQPQHF
TRBD1	TRBV5-6	few	TRBJ1-3	TGTGCCAGCAGCTTGAGGGGCAGGGGGGCCGCTGGAAACACCATATATTTT	CASSLRGRGAAGNTIYF
.	TRBV7-2	.	TRBJ2-1	TGTGCCAGCAGCCAGACAATTCCCCCCTTAAGCTCCTACAATGAGCAGTTCTTC	CASSQTIPPLSSYNEQFF
.	TRBV18	few	TRBJ2-7	TGTGCCAGCTCATCCGGGACTGCCGGAGACGAGCAGTACTTC	CASSSGTAGDEQYF
TRBD1	TRBV7-9	once	TRBJ2-1	TGTGCCAGCAGCCTGACAGGGGGCACGGTAAATGAGCAGTTCTTC	CASSLTGGTVNEQFF
TRBD1	TRBV10-3	.	TRBJ1-6	TGTGCCATCAGTGAGTCGGGGACAGGGGGCACTTCACCCCTCCACTTT	CAISESGTGGTSPLHF
.	TRBV5-1	.	TRBJ1-1	TGCGCCAGCAGCTTGAGGGGTGGGATAGCTGAAGCTTTCTTT	CASSLRGGIAEAFF
.	TRBV7-2	.	TRBJ1-5	TGTGCCAGCAGCTCAATGGTCGGAAATCAGCCCCAGCATTTT	CASSSMVGNQPQHF
TRBD2	TRBV6-1	.	TRBJ2-5	TGTGCCAGCAGTGATCTAGCGGGGGGTTCAAAGACCCAGTACTTC	CASSDLAGGSKTQYF
.	TRBV5-1	.	TRBJ1-5	TGCGCCAGCAGCTTGGGGGGGACTCAGCCCCAGCATTTT	CASSLGGTQPQHF
TRBD2	TRBV27	.	TRBJ2-1	TGTGCCAGCAGTGTCCTACCGGGACTAGCGGGGAAGAATGAGCAGTTCTTC	CASSVLPGLAGKNEQFF
TRBD1	TRBV11-2	.	TRBJ1-3	TGTGCCAGCAGCTTAGATCAGTTGGGACAGAGCTCTGGAAACACCATATATTTT	CASSLDQLGQSSGNTIYF
TRBD1	TRBV5-8	.	TRBJ2-6	TGTGCCAGCAGCTTACAGGGGAGCGGCTCTGGGGCCAACGTCCTGACTTTC	CASSLQGSGSGANVLTF
TRBD2	TRBV7-9	once	TRBJ2-5	TGTGCCAGCAGCTTAGGGGCGGCGGGGGGGCAAGAGACCCAGTACTTC	CASSLGAAGGQETQYF
.	TRBV9	.	TRBJ1-1	TGTGCCAGCAGCGTAGAAGGACGAGGGGCGACTGAAGCTTTCTTT	CASSVEGRGATEAFF
TRBD1	TRBV9	.	TRBJ1-1	TGTGCCAGCAGCGTAGCCGGGACAGGGGTGGTGGACACTGAAGCTTTCTTT	CASSVAGTGVVDTEAFF
.	TRBV5-1	.	TRBJ2-5	TGCGCCAGCAGCTTTGGGGAGACCCAGTACTTC	CASSFGETQYF
TRBD1	TRBV19	.	TRBJ1-4	TGTGCCAGTAGTATCCCCAAGAGGACAGGGAAAGGCCCTAGTAGACTGTTTTTT	CASSIPKRTGKGPSRLFF
TRBD1	TRBV29-1	.	TRBJ2-3	TGCAGCGTTGCGAGACAGGGAGCAGATACGCAGTATTTT	CSVARQGADTQYF
.	TRBV7-2	.	TRBJ2-5	TGTGCCAGCAGGCAAAAAGGAACGGCCCGGGAGACCCAGTACTTC	CASRQKGTARETQYF
.	TRBV5-6	few	TRBJ2-2	TGTGCCAGCAGCTTGGACTACATCTCGAACACCGGGGAGCTGTTTTTT	CASSLDYISNTGELFF
.	TRBV2	once	TRBJ2-3	TGTGCCAGCAGTGAACGATACATGATAGCAGATACGCAGTATTTT	CASSERYMIADTQYF
.	TRBV7-2	.	TRBJ1-2	TGTGCCAGCAGCTTAGACGGGCCGAGCAGGGGCTACACCTTC	CASSLDGPSRGYTF
.	TRBV6-6	.	TRBJ2-1	TGTGCCAGCATGGGGAGTTACAATGAGCAGTTCTTC	CASMGSYNEQFF
TRBD1	TRBV27	.	TRBJ1-2	TGTGCCAGCAGTTCCGCCCCCAGGGGGAACTATGGCTACACCTTC	CASSSAPRGNYGYTF
TRBD1	TRBV19	.	TRBJ1-4	TGTGCCAGTAGTATGGAGGGGACAGGGTGGGGAGCGAGCGAAAAACTGTTTTTT	CASSMEGTGWGASEKLFF
.	TRBV9	.	TRBJ1-1	TGTGCCAGCACCCGGGGGAATGGGGACACTGAAGCTTTCTTT	CASTRGNGDTEAFF
TRBD1	TRBV19	.	TRBJ1-2	TGTGCCAGCGGGACAGTAAAGGACTATGGCTACACCTTC	CASGTVKDYGYTF
.	TRBV9	few	TRBJ2-2	TGTGCCAGCAGCGCCCGACTCACCGGGGAGCTGTTTTTT	CASSARLTGELFF
.	TRBV5-6	.	TRBJ2-3	TGTGCCAGCAGCCCGGCCCCTCTCCCGGATACGCAGTATTTT	CASSPAPLPDTQYF
.	TRBV19	.	TRBJ1-2	TGTGCCAGTAGTATTGAGATTTCTAACTATGGCTACACCTTC	CASSIEISNYGYTF
.	TRBV7-6	.	TRBJ1-1	TGTGCCAGCAGCCCTACAGGTTTCGTAGTGAACACTGAAGCTTTCTTT	CASSPTGFVVNTEAFF
.	TRBV5-3	.	TRBJ1-6	TGTGCCAGAAGCTTGGTGGGGTTGAATTCACCCCTCCACTTT	CARSLVGLNSPLHF
.	TRBV19	.	TRBJ1-1	TGTGCCAGTAGCCATAGGGGGAAGGGGTTCGCTGAAGCTTTCTTT	CASSHRGKGFAEAFF
TRBD2	TRBV4-1	once	TRBJ2-3	TGCGCCAGCAGCCCCTCTCGGTTAGCGGGGGGAGCAGATACGCAGTATTTT	CASSPSRLAGGADTQYF
.	TRBV7-2	.	TRBJ2-3	TGTGCCAGCAGCTTGGACCAACTAGATACGCAGTATTTT	CASSLDQLDTQYF
.	TRBV6-6	.	TRBJ1-5	TGTGCCAGCAGCCCCTACAGCAATCAGCCCCAGCATTTT	CASSPYSNQPQHF
TRBD1	TRBV4-1	.	TRBJ1-5	TGCGCCAGCAGCCGCGGGACAGGGACTTATAGCAATCAGCCCCAGCATTTT	CASSRGTGTYSNQPQHF
.	TRBV7-9	.	TRBJ1-2	TGTGCCAGCAGCTTCGGGCAGGAATATGGCTACACCTTC	CASSFGQEYGYTF
.	TRBV6-5	.	TRBJ1-2	TGTGCCAGCAGTACGACAAACTATGGCTACACCTTC	CASSTTNYGYTF
.	TRBV7-8	.	TRBJ1-2	TGTGCCAGCAGCCAGAGGGTTGACATTAACTATGGCTACACCTTC	CASSQRVDINYGYTF
.	TRBV5-8	.	TRBJ2-3	TGTGCCAGCAGCTGGGACCCCTACTCTACAGATACGCAGTATTTT	CASSWDPYSTDTQYF
.	TRBV7-2	.	TRBJ2-6	TGTGCCAGCAGCCCCGACCTTTGGCGCTCTGGGGCCAACGTCCTGACTTTC	CASSPDLWRSGANVLTF
.	TRBV7-2	.	TRBJ1-3	TGTGCCAGCAGCTTACGGTCTAGAAACACCATATATTTT	CASSLRSRNTIYF
.	TRBV4-3	.	TRBJ2-1	TGCGCCAGCAGCCAAGCCCCCGGGAATGAGCAGTTCTTC	CASSQAPGNEQFF
TRBD1	TRBV9	.	TRBJ2-6	TGTGCCAGCAGCGTCTTCAGGGGGTCTGGGGCCAACGTCCTGACTTTC	CASSVFRGSGANVLTF
.	TRBV7-9	once	TRBJ1-6	TGTGCCAGCAGCTTATGGCCGGATTCACCCCTCCACTTT	CASSLWPDSPLHF
.	TRBV30	once	TRBJ1-2	TGTGCCTGGAGTGTAGGGGGGGCTGATGGCTACACCTTC	CAWSVGGADGYTF
.	TRBV4-1	.	TRBJ1-1	TGCGCCAGCAGCCGAGAGCCGGTCGGAAGCGAAGCTTTCTTT	CASSREPVGSEAFF
TRBD2	TRBV6-6	few	TRBJ2-7	TGTGCCAGCAGTTACCGCGGGACTAGCGTCTCCTACGAGCAGTACTTC	CASSYRGTSVSYEQYF
.	TRBV25-1	.	TRBJ2-5	TGTGCCAGCAGTGAGGGACTGGGGGCGGGTTACCAAGAGACCCAGTACTTC	CASSEGLGAGYQETQYF
.	TRBV27	.	TRBJ1-5	TGTGCCAGCAGAGTAGGACAGATTAGCAATCAGCCCCAGCATTTT	CASRVGQISNQPQHF
TRBD2	TRBV7-2	.	TRBJ2-5	TGTGCCAGCAGCTTTAGCGGGGCGGAGACCCAGTACTTC	CASSFSGAETQYF